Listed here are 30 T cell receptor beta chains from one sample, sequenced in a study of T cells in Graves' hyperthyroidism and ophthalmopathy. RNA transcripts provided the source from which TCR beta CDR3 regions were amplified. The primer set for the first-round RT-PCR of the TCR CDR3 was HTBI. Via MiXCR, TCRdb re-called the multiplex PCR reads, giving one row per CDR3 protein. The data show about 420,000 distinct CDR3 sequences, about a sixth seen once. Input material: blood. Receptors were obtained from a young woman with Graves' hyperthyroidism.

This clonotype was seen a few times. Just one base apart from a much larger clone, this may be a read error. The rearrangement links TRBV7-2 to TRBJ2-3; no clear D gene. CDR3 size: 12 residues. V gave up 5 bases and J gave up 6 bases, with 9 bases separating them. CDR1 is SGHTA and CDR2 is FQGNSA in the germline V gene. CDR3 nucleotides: TGTACCAGCAGCCTGATGGGGGATACGCAGTATTTT. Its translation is CTSSLMGDTQYF.

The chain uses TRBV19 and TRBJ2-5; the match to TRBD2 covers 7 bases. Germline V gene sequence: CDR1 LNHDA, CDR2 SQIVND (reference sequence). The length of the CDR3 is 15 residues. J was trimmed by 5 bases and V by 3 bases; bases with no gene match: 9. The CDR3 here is CASSIGGTFSETQYF. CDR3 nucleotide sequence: TGTGCCAGTAGTATCGGGGGGACGTTCTCCGAGACCCAGTACTTC.

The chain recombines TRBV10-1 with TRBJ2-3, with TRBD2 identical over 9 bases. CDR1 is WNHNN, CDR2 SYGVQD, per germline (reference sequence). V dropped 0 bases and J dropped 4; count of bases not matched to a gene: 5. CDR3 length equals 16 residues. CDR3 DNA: TGCGCCAGCAGTGAGTCCCTAGCGGGACCAGCAGATACGCAGTATTTT. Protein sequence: CASSESLAGPADTQYF.

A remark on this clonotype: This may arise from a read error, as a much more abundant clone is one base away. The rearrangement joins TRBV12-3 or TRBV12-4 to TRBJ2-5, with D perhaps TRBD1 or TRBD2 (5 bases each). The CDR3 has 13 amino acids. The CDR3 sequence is CANSLQEEVTQYF. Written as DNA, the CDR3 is TGTGCCAACAGTTTACAGGAGGAAGTGACCCAGTACTTC.

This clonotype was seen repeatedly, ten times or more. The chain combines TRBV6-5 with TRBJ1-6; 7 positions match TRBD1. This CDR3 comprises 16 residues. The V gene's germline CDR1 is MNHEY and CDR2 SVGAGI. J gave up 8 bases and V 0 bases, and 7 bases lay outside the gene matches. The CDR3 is CASSYSGRGDDSPLHF. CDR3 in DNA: TGTGCCAGCAGTTACTCGGGCAGGGGGGACGATTCACCCCTCCACTTT.

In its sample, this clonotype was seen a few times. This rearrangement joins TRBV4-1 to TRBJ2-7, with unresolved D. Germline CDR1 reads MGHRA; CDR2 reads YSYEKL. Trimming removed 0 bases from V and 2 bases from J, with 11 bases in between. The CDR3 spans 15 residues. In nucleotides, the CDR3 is TGCGCCAGCAGCCAAGACGCGGAAGGAACCTACGAGCAGTACTTC. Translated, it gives CASSQDAEGTYEQYF.

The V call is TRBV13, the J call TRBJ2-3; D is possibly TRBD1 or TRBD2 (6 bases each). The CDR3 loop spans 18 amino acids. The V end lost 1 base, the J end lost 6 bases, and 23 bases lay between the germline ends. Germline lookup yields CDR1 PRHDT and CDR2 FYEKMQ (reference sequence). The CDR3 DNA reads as TGTGCCAGCAGCTTAGAGAAAGGAGTAAGGGGGACTGGGGATACGCAGTATTTT. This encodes CASSLEKGVRGTGDTQYF.

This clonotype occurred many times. The CDR3 nucleotides are TGTGCCAGCAGCTTACGTCGACTAGTCGAGCAGTACTTC. The encoded protein is CASSLRRLVEQYF. This chain links TRBV7-2 with TRBJ2-7; D is perhaps TRBD2 (6 bases). Germline lookup yields CDR1 SGHTA and CDR2 FQGNSA. CDR3 length equals 13 residues. Trimming left V 2 bases short and J 6 bases short, with 11 bases between.

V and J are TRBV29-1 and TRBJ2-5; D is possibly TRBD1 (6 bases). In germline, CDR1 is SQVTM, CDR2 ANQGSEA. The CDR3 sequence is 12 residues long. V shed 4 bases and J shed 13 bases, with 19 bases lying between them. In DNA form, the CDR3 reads TGCAGCGTTGTGGGGGCAGGTCAAGAGATGTACTTC. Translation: CSVVGAGQEMYF. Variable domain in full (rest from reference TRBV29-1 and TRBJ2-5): SAVISQKPSRDICQRGTSLTIQCQVDSQVTMMFWYRQQPGQSLTLIATANQGSEATYESGFVIDKFPISRPNLTFSTLTVSNMSPEDSSIYLCSVVGAGQEMYFGPGTRLLVL.

CDR3 sequence reads: CASSRDGVETQYF. CDR3 DNA: TGTGCCAGCTCACGGGACGGGGTGGAGACCCAGTACTTC. The rearrangement uses TRBV18 and TRBJ2-5, with D perhaps being TRBD1 or TRBD2 (5 bases each). CDR3 length: 13 amino acids. CDR1 and CDR2 (germline): KGHSH, LQKENI. Trimming shortened V by 4 bases and J by 5 bases, and 11 bases separated the two germline ends.

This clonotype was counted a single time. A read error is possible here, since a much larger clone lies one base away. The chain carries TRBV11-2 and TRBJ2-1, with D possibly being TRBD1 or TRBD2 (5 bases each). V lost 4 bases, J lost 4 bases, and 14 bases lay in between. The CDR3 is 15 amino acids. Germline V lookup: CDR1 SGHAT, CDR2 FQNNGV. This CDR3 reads CASSSPGPVYNEQFF. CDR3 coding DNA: TGTGCCAGCAGCTCCCCGGGACCTGTGTACAATGAGCAGTTCTTC.

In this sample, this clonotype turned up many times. This CDR3 reads CASSLPLQGISEQYF. The CDR3 DNA sequence: TGTGCCAGCAGCCTCCCGCTACAGGGGATTTCCGAGCAGTACTTC. The V gene is TRBV28, the J gene TRBJ2-7; TRBD1 matches 7 bases. V trimming: 6 bases; J trimming: 6 bases; junction bases outside the gene matches: 14. The CDR3 contains 15 residues. CDR1 and CDR2 from the germline V gene are MDHEN and SYDVKM.

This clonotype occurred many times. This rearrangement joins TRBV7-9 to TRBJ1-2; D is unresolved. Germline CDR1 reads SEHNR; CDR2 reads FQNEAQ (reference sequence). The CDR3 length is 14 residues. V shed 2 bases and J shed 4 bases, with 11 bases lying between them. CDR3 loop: CASSLTPQAYGYTF. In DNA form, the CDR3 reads TGTGCCAGCAGCTTAACCCCCCAGGCCTATGGCTACACCTTC.

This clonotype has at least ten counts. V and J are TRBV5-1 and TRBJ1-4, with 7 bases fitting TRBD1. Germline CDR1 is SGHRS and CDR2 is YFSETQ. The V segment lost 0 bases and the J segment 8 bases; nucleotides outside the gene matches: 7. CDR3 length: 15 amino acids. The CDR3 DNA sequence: TGCGCCAGCAGCTTGGGAGGGACAGAAAGCGAAAAACTGTTTTTT. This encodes CASSLGGTESEKLFF.

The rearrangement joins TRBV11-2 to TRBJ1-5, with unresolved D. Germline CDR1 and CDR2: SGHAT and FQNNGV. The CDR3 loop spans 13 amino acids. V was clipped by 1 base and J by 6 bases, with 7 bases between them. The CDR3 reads CASSLGFRQPQHF. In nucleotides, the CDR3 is TGTGCCAGCAGCTTAGGCTTCCGTCAGCCCCAGCATTTT.

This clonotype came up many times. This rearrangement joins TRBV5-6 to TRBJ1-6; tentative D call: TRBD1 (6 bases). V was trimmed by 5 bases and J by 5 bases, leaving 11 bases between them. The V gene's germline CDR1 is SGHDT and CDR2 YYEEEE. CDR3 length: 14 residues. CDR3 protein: CASRNGQHNSPLHF. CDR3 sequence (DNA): TGTGCCAGCAGAAATGGACAGCATAATTCACCCCTCCACTTT. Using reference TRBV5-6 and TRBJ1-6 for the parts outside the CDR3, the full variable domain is DAGVTQSPTHLIKTRGQQVTLRCSPKSGHDTVSWYQQALGQGPQFIFQYYEEEERQRGNFPDRFSGHQFPNYSSELNVNALLLGDSALYLCASRNGQHNSPLHFGNGTRLTVT.

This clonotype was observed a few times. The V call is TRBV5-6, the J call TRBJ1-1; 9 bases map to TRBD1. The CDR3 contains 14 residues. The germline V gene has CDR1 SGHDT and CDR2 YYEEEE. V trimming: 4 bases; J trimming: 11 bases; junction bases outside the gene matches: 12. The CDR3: CASSGSGTGKGAFF. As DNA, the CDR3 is TGTGCCAGCAGCGGCTCCGGGACAGGGAAGGGTGCTTTCTTT.

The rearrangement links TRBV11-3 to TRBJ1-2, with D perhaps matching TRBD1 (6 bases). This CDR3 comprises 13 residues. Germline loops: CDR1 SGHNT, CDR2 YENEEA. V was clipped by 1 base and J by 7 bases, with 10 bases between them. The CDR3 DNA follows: TGTGCCAGCAGCTTAGGCGGGGGCACTGGCTACACCTTC. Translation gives CASSLGGGTGYTF.

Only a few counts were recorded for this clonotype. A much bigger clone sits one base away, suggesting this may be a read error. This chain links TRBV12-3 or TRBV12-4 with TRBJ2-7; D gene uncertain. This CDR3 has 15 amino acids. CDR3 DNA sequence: TGTGCCAGCAGTCTCGAGCCCGGTGGCTCCTACGAGCGGTACTTC. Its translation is CASSLEPGGSYERYF.

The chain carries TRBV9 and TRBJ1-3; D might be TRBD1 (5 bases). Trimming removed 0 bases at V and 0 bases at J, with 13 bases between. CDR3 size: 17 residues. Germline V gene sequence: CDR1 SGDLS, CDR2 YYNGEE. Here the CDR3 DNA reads TGTGCCAGCAGCGTAGATCCGAGACAGCGCTCTGGAAACACCATATATTTT. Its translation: CASSVDPRQRSGNTIYF.

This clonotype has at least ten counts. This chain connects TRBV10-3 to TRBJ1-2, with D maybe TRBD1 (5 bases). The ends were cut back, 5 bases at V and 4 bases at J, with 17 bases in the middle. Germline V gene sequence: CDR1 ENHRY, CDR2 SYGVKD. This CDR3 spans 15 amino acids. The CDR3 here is CAISNPNGDGYGYTF. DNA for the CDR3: TGTGCCATCAGTAACCCGAATGGGGACGGCTATGGCTACACCTTC.

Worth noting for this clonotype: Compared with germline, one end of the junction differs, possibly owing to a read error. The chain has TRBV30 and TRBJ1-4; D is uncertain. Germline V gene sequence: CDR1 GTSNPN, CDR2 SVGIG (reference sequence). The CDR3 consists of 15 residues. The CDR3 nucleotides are TGTGCCTGGAGTGTACGGTTTGCAACTAATGAAGAACTGTTTTTT. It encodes CAWSVRFATNEELFF. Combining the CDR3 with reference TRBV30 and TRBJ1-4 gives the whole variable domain SQTIHQWPATLVQPVGSPLSLECTVEGTSNPNLYWYRQAAGRGLQLLFYSVGIGQISSEVPQNLSASRPQDRQFILSSKKLLLSDSGFYLCAWSVRFATNEELFFGSGTQLSVL.

CDR3 in amino acids: CASSQGSGRISTYNEQYF. CDR3 sequence (DNA): TGCGCCAGCAGCCAAGGGTCCGGCCGGATCTCAACCTACAATGAGCAGTACTTC. The chain has TRBV4-1 and TRBJ2-1; no definite D call. The end of the DNA is better explained by TRBJ2-7, so the J call may be wrong. The CDR3 runs to 18 residues. Per germline, CDR1 MGHRA and CDR2 YSYEKL.

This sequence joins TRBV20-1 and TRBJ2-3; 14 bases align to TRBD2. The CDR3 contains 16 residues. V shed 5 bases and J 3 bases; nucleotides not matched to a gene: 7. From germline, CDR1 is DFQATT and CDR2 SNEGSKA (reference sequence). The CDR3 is CSAFSTSGGVTDTQYF. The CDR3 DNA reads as TGCAGTGCTTTTTCGACTAGCGGGGGGGTGACAGATACGCAGTATTTT.

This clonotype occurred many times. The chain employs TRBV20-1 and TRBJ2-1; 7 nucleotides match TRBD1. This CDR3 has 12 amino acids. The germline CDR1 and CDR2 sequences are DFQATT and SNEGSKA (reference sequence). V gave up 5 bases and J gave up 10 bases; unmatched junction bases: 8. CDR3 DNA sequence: TGCAGTGCTCTTCGACAGGGTACAGAGCAGTTCTTC. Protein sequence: CSALRQGTEQFF.

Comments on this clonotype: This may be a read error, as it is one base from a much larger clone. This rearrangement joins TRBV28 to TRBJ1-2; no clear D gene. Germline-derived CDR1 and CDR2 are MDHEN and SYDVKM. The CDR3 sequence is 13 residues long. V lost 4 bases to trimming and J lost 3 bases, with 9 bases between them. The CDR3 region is CASSSYRDYGYTF. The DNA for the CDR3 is TGTGCCAGCAGTTCATACAGAGACTATGGCTACACCTTC.

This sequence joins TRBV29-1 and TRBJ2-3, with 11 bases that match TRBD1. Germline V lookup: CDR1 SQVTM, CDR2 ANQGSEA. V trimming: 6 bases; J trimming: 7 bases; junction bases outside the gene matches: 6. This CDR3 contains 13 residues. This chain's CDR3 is CSVAGTGGNTQYF. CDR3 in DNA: TGCAGCGTCGCCGGGACAGGGGGAAATACGCAGTATTTT.

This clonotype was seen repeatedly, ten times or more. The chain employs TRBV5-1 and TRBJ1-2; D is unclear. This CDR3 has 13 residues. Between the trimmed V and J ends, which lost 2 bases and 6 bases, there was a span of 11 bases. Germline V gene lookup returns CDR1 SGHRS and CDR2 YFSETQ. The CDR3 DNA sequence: TGCGCCAGCAGCTTCCTCGCGGGAGATGGCTACACCTTC. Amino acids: CASSFLAGDGYTF.

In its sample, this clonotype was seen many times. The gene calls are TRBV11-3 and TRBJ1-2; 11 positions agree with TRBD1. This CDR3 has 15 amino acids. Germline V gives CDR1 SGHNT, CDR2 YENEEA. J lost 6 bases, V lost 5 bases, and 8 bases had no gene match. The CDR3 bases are TGTGCCAGCAGCAACCGGACAGGGGGCAAGCATGGCTACACCTTC. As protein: CASSNRTGGKHGYTF. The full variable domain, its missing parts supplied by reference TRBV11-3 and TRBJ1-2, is EAGVVQSPRYKIIEKKQPVAFWCNPISGHNTLYWYLQNLGQGPELLIRYENEEAVDDSQLPKDRFSAERLKGVDSTLKIQPAELGDSAVYLCASSNRTGGKHGYTFGSGTRLTVV.

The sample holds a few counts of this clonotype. CDR3 coding DNA: TGCAGTACCCCCAGATCGTCGGGGGACAGCACAGATACGCAGTATTTT. It is translated as CSTPRSSGDSTDTQYF. The chain recombines TRBV20-1 with TRBJ2-3, with TRBD2 as a possible D gene (6 bases). CDR3 length: 16 amino acids. Germline V lookup: CDR1 DFQATT, CDR2 SNEGSKA (reference sequence). V was trimmed by 8 bases and J by 0 bases, leaving 21 bases between them.